This T cell receptor (beta chain) was profiled in a study of cytomegalovirus exposure and HLA in healthy donors. The germline V and J ends were trimmed by 2 bases and 5 bases, with 15 bases remaining between them. The CDR3 is 15 amino acids. The germline CDR1 and CDR2 sequences are MNHNS and SASEGT. Clones were sequenced by immunoSEQ multiplex PCR, and TCRdb holds only the in-frame ones, with some missing. Among 150,000 to 200,000 clones listed, around 85% were seen once. This sequence originates from a woman aged 25 to 39 in good health and CMV-seronegative. Sequenced: PBMCs. The genes are TRBV6-1 and TRBJ1-2; TRBD1 is a possible D gene (6 bases). Here the CDR3 DNA reads TGTGCCAGCAGTGAAACTGGCAGGGGTCGGTATGGCTACACCTTC. As protein: CASSETGRGRYGYTF.